The text below deals with one TCR beta chain. Its antigen is unknown. Treatment noted: roughly 10-day PBMC culture with coronavirus spike peptide pools or control peptides (ViraFEST assay). For ViraFEST, peptide pools expanded antigen-specific T cells, after which the TCRs were sequenced. The sample is drawn from a study of vaccination and CD4 T cells after COVID-19. The Oncomine TCR Beta short-read assay generated sequence data from the DNA of cultured CD4+ T cells. TCRdb reanalysed the PCR reads using MiXCR and keeps one entry per CDR3 protein. Of around 11,000 distinct CDR3 sequences in the sample, approximately 60% were seen once. Sequenced material: CD4+ T cells from blood, cultured in vitro. This receptor was taken from a human donor who had recovered from COVID-19.

DNA for the CDR3: TGTGCCACCAGTGCTAGGACAGGGGGCAATCAGCCCCAGCATTTT. This encodes CATSARTGGNQPQHF. The genes are TRBV24-1 and TRBJ1-5, with 9 positions matching TRBD1. Trimming removed 5 bases from V and 2 bases from J; junction bases left unmatched: 3. CDR1 and CDR2 from the germline V gene are KGHDR and SFDVKD. The CDR3 sequence is 15 residues long.